The 31 T cell receptor beta chains listed next were all sequenced from one sample in a study of cytomegalovirus exposure and HLA in healthy donors. Primers included in the PCR were 60 Vbeta and 13 Jbeta primers. Clones were read by immunoSEQ multiplex PCR, and TCRdb kept only the in-frame ones, dropping some. In the table there are some 130,000 clones, over 60% of which are singletons. Sequenced input: PBMCs. The origin of the receptors is a young woman in good health and CMV-seropositive.

The J gene is TRBJ2-5, the V gene TRBV5-1; TRBD2 matches at 11 bases. The CDR3 has 14 residues. Per the germline V gene, CDR1 is SGHRS and CDR2 is YFSETQ. J lost 2 bases, V lost 6 bases, and 3 bases had no gene match. The CDR3 protein is CASTTSGGQETQYF. In DNA, the CDR3 is TGCGCCAGCACAACTAGCGGGGGTCAAGAGACCCAGTACTTC.

CDR3 sequence: CASSLVTGSDEQYF. Here the CDR3 DNA reads TGTGCCAGCAGCTTAGTCACGGGATCGGACGAGCAGTACTTC. This chain joins TRBV5-5 and TRBJ2-7, with D perhaps matching TRBD2 (5 bases). CDR3 length equals 14 residues. From germline, CDR1 is SGHKS and CDR2 YYEKEE (reference sequence). V was cut by 2 bases and J by 5 bases, with 14 bases left in between.

The chain couples TRBV7-2 to TRBJ2-1; possibly TRBD1 for D (5 bases). In germline, CDR1 is SGHTA, CDR2 FQGNSA. Between the trimmed V and J ends, which lost 1 base and 6 bases, there was a span of 10 bases. The CDR3 spans 14 residues. The CDR3 reads CASSLEVGVNEQFF. The CDR3 coding sequence is TGTGCCAGCAGCTTAGAGGTAGGGGTCAATGAGCAGTTCTTC.

The chain employs TRBV6-1 and TRBJ2-2; 12 nucleotides match TRBD2. The CDR3 has 14 residues. With 7 bases clipped from V and 7 bases from J, the junction kept 4 bases outside the gene matches. Germline CDR1 reads MNHNS; CDR2 reads SASEGT. CDR3 sequence (DNA): TGTGCCAGCAAACCGGGACTAGCGGGCGGGGAGCTGTTTTTT. Translating it yields CASKPGLAGGELFF.

V usage is TRBV2 and J usage is TRBJ2-5; TRBD2 aligns across 13 bases. This CDR3 is built from 15 residues. Germline CDR1 reads SNHLY; CDR2 reads FYNNEI. The junction had 5 bases not matched to a gene; V was cut back by 8 bases and J by 2 bases. CDR3 DNA: TGTGCCAGCGATGGACTAGCGGGGGATCAAGAGACCCAGTACTTC. The encoded protein is CASDGLAGDQETQYF.

The chain recombines TRBV6-5 with TRBJ1-5; D remains ambiguous. The germline CDR1 and CDR2 sequences are MNHEY and SVGAGI. Trimming removed 5 bases from V and 2 bases from J, with 7 bases in between. The CDR3 covers 13 residues. The CDR3 DNA reads as TGTGCCAGCAGTGCTCGGGGCAATCAGCCCCAGCATTTT. It specifies CASSARGNQPQHF.

This clone was seen just once. As DNA, the CDR3 is TGTGCCAGCCGAGGGGGCTATGGCTACACCTTC. Residues: CASRGGYGYTF. The J gene is TRBJ1-2, the V gene TRBV9; D might be TRBD1 (6 bases). CDR3 length: 11 amino acids. The V gene's germline CDR1 is SGDLS and CDR2 YYNGEE. V gave up 7 bases and J gave up 4 bases, with 8 bases separating them.

The V gene is TRBV9, the J gene TRBJ1-2; 10 bases are a match to TRBD1. The V gene end was trimmed by 3 bases and the J gene end by 4 bases; junction bases not matched to a gene: 12. CDR3 length: 17 amino acids. From germline, CDR1 is SGDLS and CDR2 YYNGEE. The CDR3 is CASSAGTGDSGGYGYTF. Written as DNA, the CDR3 is TGTGCCAGCAGCGCCGGGACAGGGGATTCTGGGGGCTATGGCTACACCTTC.

The chain recombines TRBV27 with TRBJ2-7, with a possible D match to TRBD2 (5 bases). Germline CDR1 reads MNHEY; CDR2 reads SMNVEV (reference sequence). This CDR3 region has 18 residues. Trimming left V 4 bases short and J 1 base short, with 23 bases between. CDR3 in DNA: TGTGCCAGCAGTTCTGCCCCCCTTCGAGGGCTACCTTCCTACGAGCAGTACTTC. Protein: CASSSAPLRGLPSYEQYF.

J is TRBJ2-3 and V is TRBV7-8; TRBD1 matches at 8 bases. The CDR3 covers 16 residues. J lost 6 bases, V lost 2 bases, and 10 bases had no gene match. In germline, CDR1 is SGHVS, CDR2 FQNEAQ. In DNA form, the CDR3 reads TGTGCCAGCAGCTTATACGGCCAGGGGGCGCACGATACGCAGTATTTT. Amino acids: CASSLYGQGAHDTQYF.

The chain joins TRBV4-3 to TRBJ2-2, with D perhaps matching TRBD1 (7 bases). V lost 4 bases to trimming and J lost 3 bases, with 15 bases between them. The CDR3 runs to 16 residues. Germline V gene sequence: CDR1 LGHNA, CDR2 YSLEER. CDR3 protein: CASSPRDSYYTGELFF. The CDR3 nucleotides are TGCGCCAGCAGCCCGCGGGACAGCTATTACACCGGGGAGCTGTTTTTT.

This clone has a handful of counts. An end of the junction does not agree with germline; a read error may underlie this. This chain uses TRBV7-9 with TRBJ2-1; TRBD2 agrees at 9 bases. Germline CDR1 reads SEHNR; CDR2 reads FQNEAQ (reference sequence). The CDR3 totals 15 residues. The CDR3 region has the DNA TGTTCCAGCAGCCGAGCGGGGGGCTCCTACAATGAGCAGTTCTTC. Amino acid sequence: CSSSRAGGSYNEQFF. Full variable domain (rest looked up from reference TRBV7-9 and TRBJ2-1): DTGVSQNPRHKITKRGQNVTFRCDPISEHNRLYWYRQTLGQGPEFLTYFQNEAQLEKSRLLSDRFSAERPKGSFSTLEIQRTEQGDSAMYLCSSSRAGGSYNEQFFGPGTRLTVL.

V usage is TRBV5-1 and J usage is TRBJ2-5, with D perhaps TRBD1 (7 bases). This CDR3 is built from 13 residues. V was pared by 0 bases and J by 7 bases, with 10 bases between. In germline, CDR1 is SGHRS, CDR2 YFSETQ. The CDR3 nucleotides read TGCGCCAGCAGCTTGGGGCAGGGGGGGACCCAGTACTTC. Translation gives CASSLGQGGTQYF.

The V call is TRBV5-1, the J call TRBJ1-1, with D possibly TRBD1 on 5 matching bases. The CDR3 has 14 residues. V dropped 1 base and J dropped 3 bases, with 10 bases sitting between them. Germline loops: CDR1 SGHRS, CDR2 YFSETQ. CDR3 sequence reads: CASSLLGGDTEAFF. The CDR3 nucleotides read TGCGCCAGCAGCTTGTTGGGGGGGGACACTGAAGCTTTCTTT.

The J gene is TRBJ2-6, the V gene TRBV10-3; 15 bases align to TRBD2. CDR1 and CDR2 from the germline V gene are ENHRY and SYGVKD. CDR3 length equals 20 residues. The J segment lost 2 bases and the V segment lost 6 bases, leaving 11 bases of the junction unmatched. The CDR3 region is CAIRGTSGGPGTAGANVLTF. CDR3 DNA: TGTGCCATCAGGGGGACTAGCGGGGGGCCCGGGACCGCTGGGGCCAACGTCCTGACTTTC.

The chain carries TRBV11-3 and TRBJ2-1, with D possibly matching TRBD2 (7 bases). CDR1 SGHNT and CDR2 YENEEA come from the germline V gene. The CDR3 contains 14 residues. The V gene lost 5 bases and the J gene lost 9 bases, with 17 bases spanning the gap. In DNA, the CDR3 is TGTGCCAGCAGCCCGACTAGCAGGGGTGGTGAGCAGTTCTTC. Translated: CASSPTSRGGEQFF. The variable domain in full, completed from reference TRBV11-3 and TRBJ2-1, reads EAGVVQSPRYKIIEKKQPVAFWCNPISGHNTLYWYLQNLGQGPELLIRYENEEAVDDSQLPKDRFSAERLKGVDSTLKIQPAELGDSAVYLCASSPTSRGGEQFFGPGTRLTVL.

This clone was seen a few times. The chain carries TRBV5-1 and TRBJ2-5; TRBD2 agrees at 16 bases. This CDR3 is built from 16 residues. Germline V gives CDR1 SGHRS, CDR2 YFSETQ. V lost 6 bases and J lost 5; bases outside the gene matches: 7. This chain's CDR3 is CASTAGTSGGAETQYF. The CDR3 region has the DNA TGCGCCAGCACGGCCGGGACTAGCGGGGGGGCGGAGACCCAGTACTTC.

This clone was picked up a small number of times. The gene calls are TRBV6-1 and TRBJ1-2; D gene ambiguous. Germline values: CDR1 MNHNS, CDR2 SASEGT. With 2 bases removed from V and 6 bases from J, the gap between germline ends came to 4 bases. The CDR3 runs to 11 residues. The CDR3 nucleotides read TGTGCCAGCAGTGAACCGGATGGCTACACCTTC. Amino acids: CASSEPDGYTF.

The chain has TRBV7-2 and TRBJ2-3; 7 bases line up with TRBD2. Per germline, CDR1 SGHTA and CDR2 FQGNSA. This CDR3 has 14 amino acids. After removal of 5 bases from V and 0 bases from J, the junction contained 2 bases not matched to a gene. The CDR3 reads CASSPGGSTDTQYF. The CDR3 coding sequence is TGTGCCAGCAGCCCCGGGGGGAGCACAGATACGCAGTATTTT. Full variable domain (missing parts from reference TRBV7-2 and TRBJ2-3): GAGVSQSPSNKVTEKGKDVELRCDPISGHTALYWYRQSLGQGLEFLIYFQGNSAPDKSGLPSDRFSAERTGGSVSTLTIQRTQQEDSAVYLCASSPGGSTDTQYFGPGTRLTVL.

The gene calls are TRBV15 and TRBJ1-2; 12 nucleotides match TRBD1. J lost 5 bases, V lost 5 bases, and 9 bases had no gene match. Per germline, CDR1 LNHNV and CDR2 YYDKDF (reference sequence). This CDR3 is 16 amino acids long. The CDR3 loop reads CATSEGQGAVGYGYTF. The CDR3 DNA sequence: TGTGCCACCAGCGAGGGACAGGGGGCCGTGGGGTATGGCTACACCTTC.

This clone has only one observation. The junction shows a germline mismatch at one end, possibly a read error. This chain joins TRBV28 and TRBJ1-2; TRBD1 might be the D (6 bases). CDR1 is MDHEN, CDR2 SYDVKM, per germline. CDR3 length: 13 residues. The CDR3 protein is CASSLGALDSQNF. The CDR3 DNA follows: TGTGCCAGCAGTTTGGGGGCTCTGGATTCCCAAAATTTC.

The rearrangement joins TRBV4-1 to TRBJ1-6; the match to TRBD1 covers 8 bases. V was pared by 2 bases and J by 7 bases, with 4 bases of the junction left unmatched. Germline CDR1 and CDR2: MGHRA and YSYEKL. CDR3 length: 15 amino acids. CDR3 DNA: TGCGCCAGCAGCCAAACGGACAGGGACAATTCACCCCTCCACTTT. It encodes CASSQTDRDNSPLHF.

The rearrangement joins TRBV5-5 to TRBJ2-5; D perhaps matches TRBD2 (5 bases). CDR1 is SGHKS, CDR2 YYEKEE, per germline (reference sequence). The CDR3 extends over 12 amino acids. V was clipped by 4 bases and J by 9 bases, with 13 bases between them. The CDR3 region is CASSRESAAQYF. The CDR3 nucleotides read TGTGCCAGCAGCCGGGAATCGGCGGCCCAGTACTTC. Supplemented by reference TRBV5-5 and TRBJ2-5, the full variable domain reads DAGVTQSPTHLIKTRGQQVTLRCSPISGHKSVSWYQQVLGQGPQFIFQYYEKEERGRGNFPDRFSARQFPNYSSELNVNALLLGDSALYLCASSRESAAQYFGPGTRLLVL.

The chain has TRBV4-3 and TRBJ1-2, with D hard to call. The CDR3 extends over 14 amino acids. Germline loops: CDR1 LGHNA, CDR2 YSLEER. V was trimmed by 0 bases and J by 2 bases, leaving 7 bases between them. In nucleotides, the CDR3 is TGCGCCAGCAGCCAAGATAGGGAGAACTATGGCTACACCTTC. As protein: CASSQDRENYGYTF.

The gene calls are TRBV2 and TRBJ2-7; D unclear. In germline, CDR1 is SNHLY, CDR2 FYNNEI. The CDR3 consists of 13 residues. V was pared by 6 bases and J by 5 bases, with 14 bases between. DNA for the CDR3: TGTGCCAGCAGGGTAGCCCTACGCGACGAGCAGTACTTC. The encoded protein is CASRVALRDEQYF. Together with reference TRBV2 and TRBJ2-7, the CDR3 gives the full variable domain: EPEVTQTPSHQVTQMGQEVILRCVPISNHLYFYWYRQILGQKVEFLVSFYNNEISEKSEIFDDQFSVERPDGSNFTLKIRSTKLEDSAMYFCASRVALRDEQYFGPGTRLTVT.

For this clone: One junction end does not reproduce the germline sequence, and a read error may be involved. This rearrangement joins TRBV29-1 to TRBJ2-7, with D perhaps matching TRBD1 (6 bases). There are 13 residues in the CDR3. Looked up from germline, CDR1 is SQVTM and CDR2 is ANQGSEA. CDR3 nucleotide sequence: TGCAGCGTGGGCGGACAGCTTTCCTACGGGCAGTACTTC. It translates to CSVGGQLSYGQYF.

This clone showed up just a few times. J is TRBJ2-3 and V is TRBV4-3; 8 bases map to TRBD2. Trimming took 3 bases from V and 8 from J; bases not matched to a gene: 4. The CDR3 extends over 13 amino acids. Germline assignment: CDR1 LGHNA and CDR2 YSLEER. The CDR3 DNA reads as TGCGCCAGCAGCCAGGCGGGGGGCAGTACGCAGTATTTT. It yields the protein CASSQAGGSTQYF.

This clone was counted a few times. The chain recombines TRBV30 with TRBJ2-5; 8 nucleotides agree with TRBD2. This CDR3 is 15 amino acids long. Trimming at V came to 0 bases and at J to 5 bases, leaving 8 bases not matched to a gene. Per germline, CDR1 GTSNPN and CDR2 SVGIG (reference sequence). The CDR3 sequence is CAWSVLAGGQETQYF. The CDR3 DNA is TGTGCCTGGAGTGTACTGGCGGGGGGCCAGGAGACCCAGTACTTC.

This clone appeared a few times. The chain employs TRBV5-4 and TRBJ2-7; a weak D match, TRBD2 (5 bases). V dropped 2 bases and J dropped 5 bases, with 8 bases sitting between them. This CDR3 comprises 12 residues. Germline CDR1 and CDR2: SGHNT and YYREEE (reference sequence). DNA of the CDR3: TGTGCCAGCAGCTTAGACGGGGACGAGCAGTACTTC. Residues: CASSLDGDEQYF.

The chain recombines TRBV5-1 with TRBJ2-7; D gene unclear. V dropped 1 base and J dropped 3 bases, with 8 bases sitting between them. This CDR3 is built from 13 residues. Germline CDR1 SGHRS, CDR2 YFSETQ. In DNA, the CDR3 is TGCGCCAGCAGCTTGCGAACAAACTACGAGCAGTACTTC. Its translation is CASSLRTNYEQYF.

The rearrangement joins TRBV28 to TRBJ1-5; D might be TRBD1 (5 bases). This CDR3 comprises 16 residues. The V end lost 6 bases, the J end lost 9 bases, and 24 bases lay between the germline ends. The V gene's germline CDR1 is MDHEN and CDR2 SYDVKM. The CDR3 loop is CASSPDLAGRARPQHF. CDR3 DNA: TGTGCCAGCAGCCCTGATCTCGCAGGGCGAGCACGGCCCCAGCATTTT. Supplemented by reference TRBV28 and TRBJ1-5, the full variable domain reads DVKVTQSSRYLVKRTGEKVFLECVQDMDHENMFWYRQDPGLGLRLIYFSYDVKMKEKGDIPEGYSVSREKKERFSLILESASTNQTSMYLCASSPDLAGRARPQHFGDGTRLSIL.